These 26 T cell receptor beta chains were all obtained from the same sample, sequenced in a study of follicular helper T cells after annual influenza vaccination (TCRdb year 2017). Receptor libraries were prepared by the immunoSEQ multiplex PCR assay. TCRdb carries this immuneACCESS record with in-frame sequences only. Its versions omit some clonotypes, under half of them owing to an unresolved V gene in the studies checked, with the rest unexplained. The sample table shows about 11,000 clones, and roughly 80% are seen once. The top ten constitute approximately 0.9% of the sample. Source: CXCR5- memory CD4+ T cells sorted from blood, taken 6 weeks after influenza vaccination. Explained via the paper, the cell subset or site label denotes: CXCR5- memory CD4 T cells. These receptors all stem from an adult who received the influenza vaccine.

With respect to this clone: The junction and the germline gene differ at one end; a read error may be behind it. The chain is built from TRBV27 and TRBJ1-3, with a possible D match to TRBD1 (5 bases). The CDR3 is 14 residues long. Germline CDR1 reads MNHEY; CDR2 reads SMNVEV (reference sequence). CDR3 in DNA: TGTACCAGCAGTTTACAAGGGACGGGAAACACCATATATTTT. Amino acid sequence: CTSSLQGTGNTIYF.

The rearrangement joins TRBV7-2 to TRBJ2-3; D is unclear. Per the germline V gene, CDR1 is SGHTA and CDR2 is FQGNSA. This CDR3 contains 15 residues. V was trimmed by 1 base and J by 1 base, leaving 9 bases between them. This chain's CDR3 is CASSLEPRGTDTQYF. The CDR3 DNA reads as TGTGCCAGCAGCTTAGAACCCCGCGGCACAGATACGCAGTATTTT.

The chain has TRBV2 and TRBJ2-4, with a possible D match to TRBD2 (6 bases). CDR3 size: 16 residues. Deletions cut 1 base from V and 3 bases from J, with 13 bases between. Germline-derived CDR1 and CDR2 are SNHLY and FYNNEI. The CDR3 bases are TGTGCCAGCAGTGAAGAGATAGCGGAGGGCAAAAACATTCAGTACTTC. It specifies CASSEEIAEGKNIQYF.

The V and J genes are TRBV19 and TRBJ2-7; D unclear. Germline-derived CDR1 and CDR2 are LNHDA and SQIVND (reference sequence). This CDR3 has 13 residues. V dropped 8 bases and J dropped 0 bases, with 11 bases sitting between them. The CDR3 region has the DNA TGTGCCAGTTCCACGGCGTACTCCTACGAGCAGTACTTC. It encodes CASSTAYSYEQYF.

CDR3 DNA sequence: TGTGCCAGCAGCTTAGATCCAGCGGGAGGTTACAATGAGCAGTTCTTC. Amino acid sequence: CASSLDPAGGYNEQFF. The V and J genes are TRBV11-3 and TRBJ2-1; TRBD2 matches at 9 bases. The CDR3 sequence is 16 residues long. The V and J ends lost 0 bases and 4 bases, in that order; junction bases with no gene match: 4. Germline assignment: CDR1 SGHNT and CDR2 YENEEA.

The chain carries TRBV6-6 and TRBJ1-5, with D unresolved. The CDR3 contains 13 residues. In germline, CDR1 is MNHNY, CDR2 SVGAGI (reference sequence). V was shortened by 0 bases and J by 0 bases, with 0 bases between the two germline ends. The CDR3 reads CASSYSSNQPQHF. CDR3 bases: TGTGCCAGCAGTTACTCTAGCAATCAGCCCCAGCATTTT.

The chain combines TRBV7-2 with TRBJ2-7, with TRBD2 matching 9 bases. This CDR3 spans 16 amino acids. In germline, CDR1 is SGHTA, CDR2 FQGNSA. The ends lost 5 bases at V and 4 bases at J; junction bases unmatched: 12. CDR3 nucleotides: TGTGCCAGCAGCCGACCAGCGGGAGGTGGGTCTTACGAGCAGTACTTC. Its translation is CASSRPAGGGSYEQYF.

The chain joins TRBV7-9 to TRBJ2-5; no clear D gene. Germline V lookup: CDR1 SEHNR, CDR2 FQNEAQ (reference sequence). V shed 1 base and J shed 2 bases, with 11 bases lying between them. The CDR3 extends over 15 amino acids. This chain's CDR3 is CASSLGGGFQETQYF. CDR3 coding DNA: TGTGCCAGCAGCTTAGGTGGTGGCTTTCAAGAGACCCAGTACTTC.

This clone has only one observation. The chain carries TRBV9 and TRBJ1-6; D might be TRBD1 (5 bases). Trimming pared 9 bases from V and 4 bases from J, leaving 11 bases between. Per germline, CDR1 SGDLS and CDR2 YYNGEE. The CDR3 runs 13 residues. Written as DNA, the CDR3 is TGTGCCACGGGGCGAGGTTATAATTCACCCCTCCACTTT. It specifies CATGRGYNSPLHF. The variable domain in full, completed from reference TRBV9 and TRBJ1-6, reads DSGVTQTPKHLITATGQRVTLRCSPRSGDLSVYWYQQSLDQGLQFLIQYYNGEERAKGNILERFSAQQFPDLHSELNLSSLELGDSALYFCATGRGYNSPLHFGNGTRLTVT.

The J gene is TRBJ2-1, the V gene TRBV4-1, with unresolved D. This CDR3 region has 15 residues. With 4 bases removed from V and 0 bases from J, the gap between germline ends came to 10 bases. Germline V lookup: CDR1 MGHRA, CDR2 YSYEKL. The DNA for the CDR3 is TGCGCCAGCAGCCCCCAGGAGCGCTCCTACAATGAGCAGTTCTTC. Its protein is CASSPQERSYNEQFF.

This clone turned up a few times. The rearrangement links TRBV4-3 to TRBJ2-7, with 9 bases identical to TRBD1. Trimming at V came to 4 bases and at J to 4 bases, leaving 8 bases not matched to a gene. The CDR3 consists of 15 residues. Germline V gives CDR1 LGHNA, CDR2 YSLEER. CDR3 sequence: CASSLDYRGPYEQYF. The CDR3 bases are TGCGCCAGCAGCCTCGATTACAGGGGGCCGTACGAGCAGTACTTC.

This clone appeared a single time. The CDR3 DNA sequence: TGTGCCAGCGGTCCGGCGGGAGGCACGGGTACGCAGTATTTT. Amino acid sequence: CASGPAGGTGTQYF. This rearrangement joins TRBV7-6 to TRBJ2-3; 8 bases are shared with TRBD2. Unmatched junction bases numbered 12, after V lost 8 bases and J lost 8 bases. Germline V gives CDR1 SGHVS, CDR2 FNYEAQ. The CDR3 is 14 amino acids. The complete variable domain, with remaining parts taken from reference TRBV7-6 and TRBJ2-3, reads GAGVSQSPRYKVTKRGQDVALRCDPISGHVSLYWYRQALGQGPEFLTYFNYEAQQDKSGLPNDRFSAERPEGSISTLTIQRTEQRDSAMYRCASGPAGGTGTQYFGPGTRLTVL.

The CDR3 sequence: CASSQEPVGGDTQYF. DNA for the CDR3: TGTGCCAGCAGCCAAGAGCCGGTGGGAGGAGATACGCAGTATTTT. The V call is TRBV4-2, the J call TRBJ2-3; the D gene is possibly TRBD2 (6 bases). V lost 0 bases and J 5 bases, leaving 12 bases between the germline ends. CDR1 and CDR2 (germline): LGHNA, YNFKEQ. This CDR3 is 15 amino acids long.

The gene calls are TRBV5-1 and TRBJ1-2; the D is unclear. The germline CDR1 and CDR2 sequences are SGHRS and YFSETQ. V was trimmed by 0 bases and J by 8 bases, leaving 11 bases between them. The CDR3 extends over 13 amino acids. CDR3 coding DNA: TGCGCCAGCAGCTTGGAGGGTAATGGAGGCTACACCTTC. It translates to CASSLEGNGGYTF.

The DNA of the CDR3 is TGTGCCAGCAGTCCAGCCGGACTTACCTCTGGGGCCAACGTCCTGACTTTC. Its protein is CASSPAGLTSGANVLTF. The chain carries TRBV28 and TRBJ2-6; D perhaps matches TRBD2 (5 bases). The CDR3 loop spans 17 amino acids. Looked up from germline, CDR1 is MDHEN and CDR2 is SYDVKM. Trimming shortened V by 5 bases and J by 0 bases, and 14 bases separated the two germline ends.

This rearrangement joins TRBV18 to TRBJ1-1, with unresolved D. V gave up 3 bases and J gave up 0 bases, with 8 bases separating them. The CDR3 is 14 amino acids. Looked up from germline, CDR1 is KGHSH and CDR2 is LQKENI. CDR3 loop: CASSPGVLNTEAFF. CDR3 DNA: TGTGCCAGCTCACCGGGAGTCTTGAACACTGAAGCTTTCTTT.

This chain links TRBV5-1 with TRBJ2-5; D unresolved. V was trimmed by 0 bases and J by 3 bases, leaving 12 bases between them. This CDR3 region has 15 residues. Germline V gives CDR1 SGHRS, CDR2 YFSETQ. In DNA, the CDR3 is TGCGCCAGCAGCTTGGCGCTAGGACGAAAAGAGACCCAGTACTTC. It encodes CASSLALGRKETQYF.

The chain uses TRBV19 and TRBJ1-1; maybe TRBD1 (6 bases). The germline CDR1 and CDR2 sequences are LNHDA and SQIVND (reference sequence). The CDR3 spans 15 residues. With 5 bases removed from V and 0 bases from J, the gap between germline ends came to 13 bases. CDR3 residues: CASSSQGPLNTEAFF. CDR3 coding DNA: TGTGCCAGTAGTTCGCAGGGGCCCCTGAACACTGAAGCTTTCTTT.

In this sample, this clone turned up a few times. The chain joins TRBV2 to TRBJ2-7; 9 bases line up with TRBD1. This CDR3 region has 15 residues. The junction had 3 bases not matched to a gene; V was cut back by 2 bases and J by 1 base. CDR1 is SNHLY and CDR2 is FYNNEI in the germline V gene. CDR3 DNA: TGTGCCAGCAGTGAACAGGACAGGGGTTCCTACGAGCAGTACTTC. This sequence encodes CASSEQDRGSYEQYF.

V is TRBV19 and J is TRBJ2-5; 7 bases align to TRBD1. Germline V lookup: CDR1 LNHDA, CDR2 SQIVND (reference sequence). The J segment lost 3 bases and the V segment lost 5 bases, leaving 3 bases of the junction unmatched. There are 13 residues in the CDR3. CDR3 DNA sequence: TGTGCCAGTAGTGGGGACAGAAAAGAGACCCAGTACTTC. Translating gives CASSGDRKETQYF.

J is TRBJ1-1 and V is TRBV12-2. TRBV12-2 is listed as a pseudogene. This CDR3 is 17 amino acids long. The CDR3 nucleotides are TGTGCAAGTCGCTTAGGGCGAACTAAAGCGATGAACACTGAAGCTTTCTTT. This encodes CASRLGRTKAMNTEAFF.

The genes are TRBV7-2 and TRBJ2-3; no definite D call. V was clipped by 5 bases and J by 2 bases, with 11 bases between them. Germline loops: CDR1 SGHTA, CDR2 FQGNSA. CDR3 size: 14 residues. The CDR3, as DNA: TGTGCCAGCAGCCCCCCCCCGATCACAGATACGCAGTATTTT. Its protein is CASSPPPITDTQYF.

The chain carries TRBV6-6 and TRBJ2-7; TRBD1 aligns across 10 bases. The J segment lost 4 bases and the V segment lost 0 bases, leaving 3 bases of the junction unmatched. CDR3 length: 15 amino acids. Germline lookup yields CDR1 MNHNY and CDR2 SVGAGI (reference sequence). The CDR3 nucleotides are TGTGCCAGCAGTTACTCGACAGGGGGCCCGTACGAGCAGTACTTC. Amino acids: CASSYSTGGPYEQYF.

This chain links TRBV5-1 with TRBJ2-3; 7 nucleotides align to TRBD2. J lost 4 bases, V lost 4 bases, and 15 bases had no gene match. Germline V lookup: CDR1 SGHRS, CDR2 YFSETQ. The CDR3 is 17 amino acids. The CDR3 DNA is TGCGCCAGCAGCCGGGCCGGGGGGACGGGGAATCCAGATACGCAGTATTTT. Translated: CASSRAGGTGNPDTQYF.

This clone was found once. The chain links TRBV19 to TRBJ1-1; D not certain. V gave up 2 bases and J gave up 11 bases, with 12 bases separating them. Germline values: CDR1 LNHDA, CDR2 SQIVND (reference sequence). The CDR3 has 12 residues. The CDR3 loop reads CASSITAGLAFF. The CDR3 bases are TGTGCCAGTAGTATAACCGCAGGTCTGGCTTTCTTT.

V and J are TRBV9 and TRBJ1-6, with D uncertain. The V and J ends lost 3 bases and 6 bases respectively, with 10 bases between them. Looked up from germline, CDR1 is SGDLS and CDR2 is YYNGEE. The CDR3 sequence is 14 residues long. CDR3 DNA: TGTGCCAGCAGCGCCCCCCCCAGTAATTCACCCCTCCACTTT. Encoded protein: CASSAPPSNSPLHF.